This T cell receptor beta chain derives from a study of cytomegalovirus exposure and HLA in healthy donors. General study points: Subsequent analysis found a tendency for first-cohort TCR clusters to co-occur within the 120 or so validation repertoires. Some TCR beta chains (around 160 of them) were listed as cytomegalovirus-associated.

It was the approximately 120-subject validation cohort, separate from the approximately 700-subject first cohort, to which the donors belonged. Remarks on this clone: Its target is unknown.

Germline CDR1 is GTSNPN and CDR2 is SVGIG (reference sequence). There are 14 residues in the CDR3. With 0 bases removed from V and 5 bases from J, the gap between germline ends came to 11 bases. Method: immunoSEQ multiplex PCR; TCRdb's copy keeps in-frame clones and lacks some. The sample contains 220,000 or so clones, approximately 87% of which appear only once. Material for sequencing was PBMCs. This sequence joins TRBV30 and TRBJ2-1; a possible D gene is TRBD2 (6 bases). The sequence came from a young woman in good health and CMV-seronegative. The CDR3 DNA sequence: TGTGCCTGGAGTGTAACTAGCCATAACAATGAGCAGTTCTTC. Its translation is CAWSVTSHNNEQFF.